These 18 T cell receptor beta chains share one sample of origin, sequenced in a study of cytomegalovirus exposure and HLA in healthy donors. With 60 Vbeta and 13 Jbeta primers, the PCR was carried out. Assay used: immunoSEQ multiplex PCR; TCRdb lists only in-frame clones, some missing. Of approximately 190,000 clones detected, more than 60% appear once; the ten largest clones hold roughly 2%. Sequenced sample: PBMCs. The receptors shown here come from a woman aged 30 to 39 in good health and CMV-seropositive.

The chain joins TRBV6-1 to TRBJ1-1; D remains unclear. This CDR3 spans 14 amino acids. CDR1 is MNHNS, CDR2 SASEGT, per germline. Trimming pared 6 bases from V and 1 base from J, leaving 12 bases between. In DNA, the CDR3 is TGTGCCAGCAGACGGCGGGAGGGGAACACTGAAGCTTTCTTT. Translating it yields CASRRREGNTEAFF.

The table lists this clone with a count of one. The genes are TRBV5-1 and TRBJ2-5; 7 positions agree with TRBD1. V shed 4 bases, J shed 5 bases, and the junction held 2 bases outside the gene matches. This CDR3 comprises 12 residues. Germline V gene data show CDR1 as SGHRS and CDR2 as YFSETQ. CDR3 region: CASSPTGETQYF. The CDR3 region has the DNA TGCGCCAGCAGCCCGACAGGGGAGACCCAGTACTTC.

CDR3 protein: CASSQVGGVRTGELFF. The CDR3 nucleotides read TGCGCCAGCAGCCAAGTAGGCGGGGTCCGCACCGGGGAGCTGTTTTTT. The chain has TRBV4-1 and TRBJ2-2, with D maybe TRBD2 (6 bases). CDR3 length: 16 residues. The germline V and J ends were trimmed by 1 base and 4 bases, with 13 bases remaining between them. Germline V gene data show CDR1 as MGHRA and CDR2 as YSYEKL.

This clone was seen a handful of times. V usage is TRBV7-2 and J usage is TRBJ2-7, with 7 bases fitting TRBD1. The germline gives CDR1 SGHTA, CDR2 FQGNSA. Trimming cost V 2 bases and J 2 bases; bases outside gene matches: 6. The CDR3 is 15 residues long. DNA for the CDR3: TGTGCCAGCAGCTTACCCGGGACAGTACCCTACGAGCAGTACTTC. Its protein is CASSLPGTVPYEQYF.

This sequence joins TRBV4-1 and TRBJ2-1; D gene unclear. Trimming cost V 0 bases and J 5 bases, with 8 bases left between them. Germline CDR1 is MGHRA and CDR2 is YSYEKL. This CDR3 is built from 14 residues. CDR3 in DNA: TGCGCCAGCAGCCAAGAGTTCCATCACAATGAGCAGTTCTTC. It encodes CASSQEFHHNEQFF.

A few counts support this clone. The chain uses TRBV6-5 and TRBJ1-2, with D uncertain. This CDR3 comprises 16 residues. Trimming cost V 0 bases and J 0 bases, with 11 bases left between them. Germline-derived CDR1 and CDR2 are MNHEY and SVGAGI. The DNA for the CDR3 is TGTGCCAGCAGTTACTCGGGAGGCCACCCTAACTATGGCTACACCTTC. It specifies CASSYSGGHPNYGYTF.

The CDR3 DNA is TGTGCCTGGAGCGCACCCGGACAGGGGTCGGTCGTCGGAAACACCATATATTTT. It translates to CAWSAPGQGSVVGNTIYF. V usage is TRBV30 and J usage is TRBJ1-3; TRBD1 matches 9 bases. V trimming: 3 bases; J trimming: 4 bases; junction bases outside the gene matches: 16. The CDR3 sequence is 18 residues long. Germline CDR1 GTSNPN, CDR2 SVGIG (reference sequence).

A word on this clone: This sample also contains other DNA sequences that code for the same CDR3. The chain carries TRBV4-1 and TRBJ2-7; perhaps TRBD2 as D (5 bases). The CDR3 is 15 residues long. The germline V gene has CDR1 MGHRA and CDR2 YSYEKL. V lost 0 bases and J lost 6, with 15 bases in between. The CDR3 bases are TGCGCCAGCAGCCAAGATCTGTCGGGGTCGGGCGAGCAGTACTTC. It is translated as CASSQDLSGSGEQYF.

V usage is TRBV27 and J usage is TRBJ2-5; no clear D gene. From germline, CDR1 is MNHEY and CDR2 SMNVEV (reference sequence). Between the trimmed V and J ends, which lost 8 bases and 0 bases, there was a span of 16 bases. The CDR3 length is 15 residues. CDR3 residues: CASSRDGLYQETQYF. The CDR3 DNA reads as TGTGCCAGCTCCCGAGATGGTCTGTACCAAGAGACCCAGTACTTC.

The V gene is TRBV27, the J gene TRBJ2-1; a possible D gene is TRBD1 (6 bases). This CDR3 has 14 amino acids. The V end lost 2 bases, the J end lost 3 bases, and 8 bases lay between the germline ends. Germline-derived CDR1 and CDR2 are MNHEY and SMNVEV (reference sequence). CDR3 coding DNA: TGTGCCAGCAGTTTAGGACAGAACTACAATGAGCAGTTCTTC. Protein product: CASSLGQNYNEQFF.

The table lists this clone with a count of one. This rearrangement joins TRBV14 to TRBJ2-7; possible D gene TRBD1, 5 bases. This CDR3 is 17 amino acids long. Germline CDR1 and CDR2: SGHDN and FVKESK. Trimming stripped 0 bases from V and 2 bases from J, with 17 bases between. In DNA form, the CDR3 reads TGTGCCAGCAGCCAAGATTTGAACTCACAGGCCCCCTACGAGCAGTACTTC. It yields the protein CASSQDLNSQAPYEQYF.

This clone was detected only a few times. The chain carries TRBV27 and TRBJ2-7; 9 bases map to TRBD2. Germline CDR1 reads MNHEY; CDR2 reads SMNVEV (reference sequence). The CDR3 covers 14 residues. The V gene end was trimmed by 6 bases and the J gene end by 4 bases; junction bases not matched to a gene: 7. The CDR3 region has the DNA TGTGCCAGCAGCCCCAGCGGGAGGCTGTACGAGCAGTACTTC. Amino acid sequence: CASSPSGRLYEQYF.

There are a few counts of this clone. The gene calls are TRBV9 and TRBJ2-7; 8 bases are a match to TRBD1. The CDR3 sequence is 14 residues long. After removal of 4 bases from V and 3 bases from J, the junction contained 6 bases not matched to a gene. Germline CDR1 SGDLS, CDR2 YYNGEE. CDR3 region: CASSPTGGIYEQYF. As DNA, the CDR3 is TGTGCCAGCAGCCCCACAGGGGGAATCTACGAGCAGTACTTC.

This clone has only a few counts. The V call is TRBV27, the J call TRBJ1-2, with D possibly TRBD1 on 6 matching bases. The CDR3 spans 14 residues. Germline V gene sequence: CDR1 MNHEY, CDR2 SMNVEV (reference sequence). V lost 6 bases and J lost 3, with 14 bases in between. CDR3: CASSPRGSDYGYTF. CDR3 bases: TGTGCCAGCAGCCCGAGGGGGAGCGACTATGGCTACACCTTC.

The CDR3 is CARSSPDSDRGRLYDTRRNEQFF. The CDR3 coding sequence is TGTGCCAGAAGTTCGCCCGATAGTGACAGGGGAAGATTATATGATACTCGGAGGAATGAGCAGTTCTTC. The J gene is TRBJ2-1, the V gene TRBV5-3; 8 bases are shared with TRBD1. TRBV5-3 is classed as an ORF, of uncertain function. V shed 5 bases and J 7 bases; nucleotides not matched to a gene: 35. The CDR3 loop spans 23 amino acids.

The chain combines TRBV7-9 with TRBJ1-2; D might be TRBD1 (6 bases). Per the germline V gene, CDR1 is SEHNR and CDR2 is FQNEAQ (reference sequence). This CDR3 is 14 amino acids long. The ends were cut back, 6 bases at V and 6 bases at J, with 17 bases in the middle. The CDR3 coding sequence is TGTGCCAGCAGGAACAGGGCAACCGGGGATGGCTACACCTTC. As protein: CASRNRATGDGYTF.

This clone was seen only a few times. CDR3 protein: CASSYSRRDNIQYF. CDR3 bases: TGTGCCAGCAGTTACTCTCGCAGGGATAACATTCAGTACTTC. The V gene is TRBV6-5, the J gene TRBJ2-4, with D possibly matching TRBD1 (5 bases). Germline V gene data show CDR1 as MNHEY and CDR2 as SVGAGI. The V gene lost 0 bases and the J gene lost 7 bases, with 10 bases spanning the gap. This CDR3 has 14 residues.

The J gene is TRBJ2-3, the V gene TRBV2; 7 bases line up with TRBD1. The CDR3 runs 14 residues. J was trimmed by 1 base and V by 8 bases; bases with no gene match: 6. Germline V gives CDR1 SNHLY, CDR2 FYNNEI. This chain's CDR3 is CASRRGGRTDTQYF. CDR3 coding DNA: TGTGCCAGCCGACGAGGGGGCCGCACAGATACGCAGTATTTT.